This entry features one T cell receptor beta chain sequence. The data stem from a study of T cell repertoires in cytomegalovirus infection. Study in general: Both CMV infection and a matching HLA type were indicated by public TCR beta signatures.

MiXCR, applied by TCRdb to the reads, yields one record per CDR3 protein. The data contain some 220,000 distinct CDR3 sequences, 9% to 15% of them singletons. V lost 6 bases and J lost 2, with 17 bases in between. The CDR3 has 16 residues. The sequencing sample was made of PBMCs. This receptor was identified in a human donor in good health (CMV status not recorded). Some clones in this sample may be carry-over from other donors' samples. V and J are TRBV23-1 and TRBJ2-4, with D tentatively TRBD1 or TRBD2 (6 bases each). TRBV23-1 has ORF status, its function being uncertain. The CDR3 region is CASSPKSRGPKNIQYF. In DNA, the CDR3 is TGCGCCAGCAGCCCCAAAAGCCGGGGGCCCAAAAACATTCAGTACTTC.